These 26 T cell receptor beta chains originate from one sample sequenced in a study of cytomegalovirus exposure and HLA in healthy donors. The PCR was carried out with 60 Vbeta primers and 13 Jbeta primers. Sequenced by immunoSEQ multiplex PCR; TCRdb stores in-frame clones only, minus some. The profile shows about 160,000 clones, around 84% of them singletons. The source material was PBMCs. These receptors came from a male donor in good health and CMV-seropositive.

The chain recombines TRBV18 with TRBJ2-3, with a weak D call TRBD1 (6 bases). Germline CDR1 is KGHSH and CDR2 is LQKENI. Trimming left V 6 bases short and J 2 bases short, with 24 bases between. The CDR3 runs 18 residues. Written as DNA, the CDR3 is TGTGCCAGCTCCCTCACCTCGGGACAAAAGACACTCACAGATACGCAGTATTTT. This encodes CASSLTSGQKTLTDTQYF.

The V gene is TRBV10-2, the J gene TRBJ1-2, with D uncertain. The CDR3 runs 14 residues. Germline V gene lookup returns CDR1 WSHSY and CDR2 SAAADI. Trimming took off 3 bases at V and 3 bases at J, with 11 bases between the two ends. The CDR3 nucleotides read TGCGCCAGCAGTGATCGGGGTCTGGACTATGGCTACACCTTC. Protein sequence: CASSDRGLDYGYTF.

This chain joins TRBV5-1 and TRBJ2-3, with 8 bases lining up with TRBD2. Germline trimming cut 4 bases from V and 4 bases from J; bases unmatched to any gene: 8. This CDR3 has 15 residues. The germline V gene has CDR1 SGHRS and CDR2 YFSETQ. The CDR3 DNA is TGCGCCAGCAGCGAAGCGGGAGTTAGGGCAGATACGCAGTATTTT. It encodes CASSEAGVRADTQYF.

The chain is built from TRBV7-9 and TRBJ1-4; D might be TRBD1 (6 bases). The CDR3 covers 13 residues. With 5 bases removed from V and 3 bases from J, the gap between germline ends came to 7 bases. Germline CDR1 SEHNR, CDR2 FQNEAQ (reference sequence). CDR3 nucleotides: TGTGCCAGCAGCGGACAGTCTAATGAAAAACTGTTTTTT. Its translation is CASSGQSNEKLFF.

This rearrangement joins TRBV28 to TRBJ2-1; 11 nucleotides agree with TRBD2. This CDR3 contains 16 residues. The germline V gene has CDR1 MDHEN and CDR2 SYDVKM. Trimming took 5 bases from V and 6 from J; bases not matched to a gene: 9. For the CDR3, the DNA is TGTGCCAGCAGTACGCTAACTAGCGGGGGTTGCAATGAGCAGTTCTTC. This codes for CASSTLTSGGCNEQFF.

The chain employs TRBV9 and TRBJ1-4; D unclear. Germline CDR1 SGDLS, CDR2 YYNGEE. This CDR3 contains 14 residues. The V gene lost 4 bases and the J gene lost 4 bases, with 11 bases spanning the gap. In DNA, the CDR3 is TGTGCCAGCAGCTTAAGCGGAAGTAATGAAAAACTGTTTTTT. This sequence encodes CASSLSGSNEKLFF.

This clone has just one count. The junction shows a germline mismatch at one end, possibly a read error. The same CDR3 also results from other DNA sequences found in this sample. The rearrangement joins TRBV18 to TRBJ1-1; TRBD1 matches at 9 bases. The CDR3 sequence is 14 residues long. Germline V gives CDR1 KGHSH, CDR2 LQKENI. CDR3 sequence reads: CASSRDRDNTEAFF. The CDR3 nucleotides are TGTGCCAGTTCACGGGACAGGGATAACACTGAAGCTTTCTTT.

This chain connects TRBV9 to TRBJ1-2; possibly TRBD1 for D (5 bases). V lost 3 bases, J lost 6 bases, and 9 bases lay in between. The CDR3 is 12 residues long. Germline V lookup: CDR1 SGDLS, CDR2 YYNGEE. The DNA of the CDR3 is TGTGCCAGCAGCGATGGGGGGGATGGCTACACCTTC. Protein sequence: CASSDGGDGYTF.

The rearrangement uses TRBV5-5 and TRBJ1-2, with D uncertain. V lost 0 bases, J lost 7 bases, and 10 bases lay in between. Germline CDR1 is SGHKS and CDR2 is YYEKEE (reference sequence). This CDR3 is built from 13 residues. For the CDR3, the DNA is TGTGCCAGCAGCTTGGTTGAGGTGGGTGGCTACACCTTC. This codes for CASSLVEVGGYTF.

This chain joins TRBV28 and TRBJ2-2, with 7 bases identical to TRBD2. CDR1 is MDHEN, CDR2 SYDVKM, per germline. The CDR3 is made up of 14 amino acids. The trim removed 8 bases at V and 1 base at J, leaving 4 bases unmatched. DNA for the CDR3: TGTGCCAGCTTGGGGGGGGTGAACACCGGGGAGCTGTTTTTT. Its translation is CASLGGVNTGELFF.

This clone was detected once. The genes are TRBV30 and TRBJ2-1; 8 nucleotides line up with TRBD2. Losses at the gene ends were 8 bases for V and 6 bases for J; bases not matched to a gene: 9. Germline CDR1 and CDR2: GTSNPN and SVGIG (reference sequence). The CDR3 runs to 13 residues. In DNA form, the CDR3 reads TGTGCCGGGGAAATAGCGGGGATCAATGAGCAGTTCTTC. This encodes CAGEIAGINEQFF. The full variable domain, in which reference TRBV30 and TRBJ2-1 provide the parts outside the CDR3, is SQTIHQWPATLVQPVGSPLSLECTVEGTSNPNLYWYRQAAGRGLQLLFYSVGIGQISSEVPQNLSASRPQDRQFILSSKKLLLSDSGFYLCAGEIAGINEQFFGPGTRLTVL.

The V and J genes are TRBV19 and TRBJ1-5; 7 positions match TRBD1. This CDR3 comprises 14 residues. Germline V gene data show CDR1 as LNHDA and CDR2 as SQIVND (reference sequence). Trimming took 11 bases from V and 3 from J; bases not matched to a gene: 10. The CDR3 nucleotides are TGTGCCGCCAAACGACAGGGCGACAATCAGCCCCAGCATTTT. It specifies CAAKRQGDNQPQHF.

The rearrangement links TRBV30 to TRBJ1-6; 9 nucleotides match TRBD1. J was trimmed by 10 bases and V by 5 bases; bases with no gene match: 6. CDR3 length: 13 amino acids. The V gene's germline CDR1 is GTSNPN and CDR2 SVGIG (reference sequence). The CDR3 DNA sequence: TGTGCCTGGTACAGGGGGCCTGACTCACCCCTCCACTTT. Protein product: CAWYRGPDSPLHF.

This clone was picked up one time. The genes are TRBV30 and TRBJ1-2, with no clear D. CDR1 and CDR2 (germline): GTSNPN, SVGIG (reference sequence). V lost 4 bases to trimming and J lost 8 bases, with 17 bases between them. This CDR3 region has 13 residues. The CDR3 here is CAWNLPPGPGYTF. CDR3 sequence (DNA): TGTGCCTGGAACTTACCACCGGGTCCCGGCTACACCTTC.

In its sample, this clone was seen once. The chain links TRBV5-5 to TRBJ2-7, with 9 bases matching TRBD1. The V segment lost 4 bases and the J segment 1 base; nucleotides outside the gene matches: 3. Germline assignment: CDR1 SGHKS and CDR2 YYEKEE (reference sequence). The CDR3 consists of 14 residues. Here the CDR3 reads CASSRGQGSYEQYF. The CDR3 region has the DNA TGTGCCAGCAGCCGGGGACAGGGATCCTACGAGCAGTACTTC.

The chain couples TRBV4-1 to TRBJ1-2, with D possibly being TRBD1 (6 bases). The germline V gene encodes CDR1 MGHRA and CDR2 YSYEKL. The CDR3 covers 15 residues. The V gene lost 0 bases and the J gene lost 7 bases, with 15 bases spanning the gap. As DNA, the CDR3 is TGCGCCAGCAGCCAAGAGGGGGAGGGGGGCTTTGGCTACACCTTC. The encoded protein is CASSQEGEGGFGYTF.

About this clone itself: The identical CDR3 is also encoded by other nucleotide sequences in the sample. The rearrangement links TRBV7-9 to TRBJ1-5, with D uncertain. V shed 1 base and J shed 7 bases, with 8 bases lying between them. The CDR3 is made up of 13 amino acids. CDR1 and CDR2 from the germline V gene are SEHNR and FQNEAQ (reference sequence). In DNA form, the CDR3 reads TGTGCCAGCAGCTTAGGGGGAGACCAGCCCCAGCATTTT. Translation gives CASSLGGDQPQHF.

The chain uses TRBV19 and TRBJ1-1, with 9 bases fitting TRBD1. This CDR3 region has 17 residues. Germline V CDR1 and CDR2: LNHDA, SQIVND (reference sequence). V shed 1 base and J 4 bases; nucleotides not matched to a gene: 10. CDR3 nucleotides: TGTGCCAGTAGTATAGGAGACAGGGGGTTAGTAGGCACTGAAGCTTTCTTT. It codes for CASSIGDRGLVGTEAFF.

In the case of this clone: At one end, the junction sequence differs from germline, possibly due to a read error. The chain uses TRBV6-1 and TRBJ2-7; possibly TRBD1 for D (6 bases). There are 14 residues in the CDR3. Per germline, CDR1 MNHNS and CDR2 SASEGT. CDR3 region: CASREGQQFYEQYF. The DNA for the CDR3 is TGTGCCAGCAGGGAAGGACAGCAGTTCTACGAGCAGTACTTC.

The chain couples TRBV19 to TRBJ2-1; a possible D gene is TRBD2 (6 bases). The ends were cut back, 2 bases at V and 8 bases at J, with 16 bases in the middle. Germline values: CDR1 LNHDA, CDR2 SQIVND (reference sequence). The CDR3 extends over 15 amino acids. The CDR3, as DNA: TGTGCCAGTAGTATAAGGGCGGTTCGCGGGGATGAGCAGTTCTTC. The encoded protein is CASSIRAVRGDEQFF.

The CDR3 nucleotides are TGTGCCAGTAGTCGGGACAGGGGCGATGGCTACACCTTC. It specifies CASSRDRGDGYTF. The chain is built from TRBV19 and TRBJ1-2, with TRBD1 matching 10 bases. Germline trimming cut 5 bases from V and 6 bases from J; bases unmatched to any gene: 3. CDR1 is LNHDA and CDR2 is SQIVND in the germline V gene (reference sequence). The CDR3 is made up of 13 amino acids.

This clone showed up just a few times. The CDR3 spells CASSLETGEGNTEAFF. DNA for the CDR3: TGTGCCAGCAGCTTGGAAACAGGGGAAGGTAACACTGAAGCTTTCTTT. The genes are TRBV5-4 and TRBJ1-1, with TRBD1 matching over 7 bases. V trimming: 0 bases; J trimming: 2 bases; junction bases outside the gene matches: 7. Germline lookup yields CDR1 SGHNT and CDR2 YYREEE (reference sequence). The CDR3 is made up of 16 amino acids.

This clone has just a few counts. The V call is TRBV27, the J call TRBJ2-2; 10 bases are shared with TRBD2. The germline V gene has CDR1 MNHEY and CDR2 SMNVEV (reference sequence). The CDR3 spans 15 residues. Unmatched junction bases numbered 9, after V lost 5 bases and J lost 9 bases. This CDR3 is CASSLLAGADRELFF. The CDR3 DNA follows: TGTGCCAGCAGTCTTCTAGCGGGAGCGGACCGGGAGCTGTTTTTT.

The chain uses TRBV18 and TRBJ2-5, with TRBD2 matching 9 bases. The CDR3 runs to 17 residues. Germline loops: CDR1 KGHSH, CDR2 LQKENI. Trimming at V came to 3 bases and at J to 2 bases, leaving 10 bases not matched to a gene. In DNA, the CDR3 is TGTGCCAGCTCACCCCCCACGGGCGGGGGGGCACAAGAGACCCAGTACTTC. Its translation is CASSPPTGGGAQETQYF.

The chain couples TRBV7-2 to TRBJ2-7; D is unclear. The CDR3 is 12 residues long. V was clipped by 5 bases and J by 0 bases, with 5 bases between them. Germline values: CDR1 SGHTA, CDR2 FQGNSA. CDR3 coding DNA: TGTGCCAGCAGCCTAACCTCCTACGAGCAGTACTTC. Its protein product is CASSLTSYEQYF.

This clone was counted a few times. The gene calls are TRBV10-3 and TRBJ2-2, with 7 bases fitting TRBD2. CDR3 length: 14 residues. Trimming removed 6 bases from V and 1 base from J; junction bases left unmatched: 2. The germline CDR1 and CDR2 sequences are ENHRY and SYGVKD. DNA for the CDR3: TGTGCCATCAGAACTAGCGTGAACACCGGGGAGCTGTTTTTT. The encoded protein is CAIRTSVNTGELFF.